One sample yielded the 2 T cell receptor beta chains listed below, sequenced in a study of OX40 agonist ivuxolimab in advanced cancers. Profiled with immunoSEQ multiplex PCR; TCRdb holds only in-frame clones, not every one. Among 70,000 to 95,000 clones listed, about nine tenths were seen once. Source: CD4+ or CD8+ T cells sorted from blood, taken in a trial of the OX40 agonist ivuxolimab. The receptors derive from an adult with an advanced solid tumor such as melanoma, head and neck, liver or kidney cancer.

The chain uses TRBV7-2 and TRBJ1-2; D remains ambiguous. The CDR3 sequence is 14 residues long. The V end lost 5 bases, the J end lost 3 bases, and 13 bases lay between the germline ends. Germline CDR1 SGHTA, CDR2 FQGNSA. The CDR3 here is CASSPAGLYYGYTF. The CDR3 nucleotides are TGTGCCAGCAGCCCGGCCGGCCTCTACTATGGCTACACCTTC.

The genes are TRBV7-2 and TRBJ2-2; 12 bases fit TRBD2. Germline CDR1 and CDR2: SGHTA and FQGNSA. With V trimmed by 5 bases and J by 2 bases, 9 bases remained unmatched. CDR3 size: 18 residues. In DNA form, the CDR3 reads TGTGCCAGCAGCCCCAGACTAGCGGGGGCCCAAAACACCGGGGAGCTGTTTTTT. Protein: CASSPRLAGAQNTGELFF.